This TCR beta chain was obtained from a study of T cells in Graves' hyperthyroidism and ophthalmopathy. Study context: Initial diagnosis, before any treatment, was when peripheral blood was collected.

Germline loops: CDR1 SGHVS, CDR2 FNYEAQ. This CDR3 is built from 14 residues. Trimming shortened V by 1 base and J by 1 base, and 4 bases separated the two germline ends. Amplification of TCR beta CDR3 regions used RNA as the template. Using the HTBI primer set, a first-round RT-PCR was run on the TCR CDR3. TCRdb reanalysed the multiplex PCR reads using MiXCR and keeps one entry per CDR3 protein. The data hold about 400,000 distinct CDR3 sequences, with around 14% observed a single time. Details on this clonotype: Its target is unknown.

Broader study findings: Blood also carried most thyroid clonotypes expanded above 0.001. The model predicted ophthalmopathy a median roughly six months before onset. A 13 V-J model separated ophthalmopathy from stable hyperthyroidism.

The J gene is TRBJ2-2, the V gene TRBV7-6; D remains ambiguous. This receptor was taken from a woman between 25 and 40 years old with Graves' hyperthyroidism. What was sequenced was blood. CDR3 sequence: CASSLGRNTGELFF. The DNA for the CDR3 is TGTGCCAGCAGCTTAGGCAGGAACACCGGGGAGCTGTTTTTT.